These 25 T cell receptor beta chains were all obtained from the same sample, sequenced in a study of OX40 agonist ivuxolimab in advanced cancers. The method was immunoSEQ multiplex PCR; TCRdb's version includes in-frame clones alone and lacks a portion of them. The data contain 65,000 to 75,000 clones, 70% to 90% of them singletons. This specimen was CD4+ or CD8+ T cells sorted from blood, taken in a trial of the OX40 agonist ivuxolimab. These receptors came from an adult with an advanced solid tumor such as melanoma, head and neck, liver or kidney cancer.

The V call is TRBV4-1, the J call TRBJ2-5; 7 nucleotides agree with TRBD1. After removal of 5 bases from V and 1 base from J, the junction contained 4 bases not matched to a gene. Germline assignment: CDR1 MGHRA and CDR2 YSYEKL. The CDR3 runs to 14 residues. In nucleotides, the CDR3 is TGCGCCAGCAGCACCCGGACAGGCCAAGAGACCCAGTACTTC. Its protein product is CASSTRTGQETQYF.

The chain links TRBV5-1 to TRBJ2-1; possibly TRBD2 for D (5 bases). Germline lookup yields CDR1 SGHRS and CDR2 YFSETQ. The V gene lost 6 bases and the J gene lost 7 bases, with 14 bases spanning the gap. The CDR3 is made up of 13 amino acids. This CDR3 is CASKPFEGNEQFF. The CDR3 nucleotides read TGCGCCAGCAAACCCTTCGAGGGAAATGAGCAGTTCTTC.

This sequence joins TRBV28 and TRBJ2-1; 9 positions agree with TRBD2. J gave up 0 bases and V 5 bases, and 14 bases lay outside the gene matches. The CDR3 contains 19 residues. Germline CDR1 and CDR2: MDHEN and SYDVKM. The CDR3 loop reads CASSPRYSGRSFSYNEQFF. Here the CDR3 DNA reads TGTGCCAGCAGTCCTCGTTATAGCGGGAGATCATTCTCCTACAATGAGCAGTTCTTC.

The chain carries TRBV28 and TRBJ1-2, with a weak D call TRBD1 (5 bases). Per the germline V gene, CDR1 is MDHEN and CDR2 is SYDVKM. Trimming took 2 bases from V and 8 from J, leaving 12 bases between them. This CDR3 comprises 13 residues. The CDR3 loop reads CASSLRTTVGYTF. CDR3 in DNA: TGTGCCAGCAGTTTAAGGACAACTGTCGGCTACACCTTC.

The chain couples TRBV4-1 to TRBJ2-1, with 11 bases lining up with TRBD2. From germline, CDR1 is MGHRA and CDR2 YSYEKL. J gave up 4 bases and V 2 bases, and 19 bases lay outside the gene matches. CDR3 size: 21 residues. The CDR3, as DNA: TGCGCCAGCAGCCAAAAGCCCCCGGGACAGCCGGGACTAGCGGATTACAATGAGCAGTTCTTC. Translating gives CASSQKPPGQPGLADYNEQFF.

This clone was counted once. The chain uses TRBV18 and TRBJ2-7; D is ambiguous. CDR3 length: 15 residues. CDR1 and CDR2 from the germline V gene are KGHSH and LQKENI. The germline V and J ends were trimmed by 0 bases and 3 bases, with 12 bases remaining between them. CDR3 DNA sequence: TGTGCCAGCTCACCACCGAAGGGTACGATCTACGAGCAGTACTTC. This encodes CASSPPKGTIYEQYF.

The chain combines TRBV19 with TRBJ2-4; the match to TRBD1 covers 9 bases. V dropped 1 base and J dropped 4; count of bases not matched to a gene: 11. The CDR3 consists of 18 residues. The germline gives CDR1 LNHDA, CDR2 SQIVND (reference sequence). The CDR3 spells CASSIALLKQGAKNIQYF. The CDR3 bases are TGTGCCAGTAGTATAGCTCTACTAAAACAGGGGGCGAAAAACATTCAGTACTTC.

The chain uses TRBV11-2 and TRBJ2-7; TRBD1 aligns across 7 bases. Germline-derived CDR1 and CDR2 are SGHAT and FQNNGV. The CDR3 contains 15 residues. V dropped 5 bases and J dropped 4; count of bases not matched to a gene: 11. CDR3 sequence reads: CASSPLTDRKYEQYF. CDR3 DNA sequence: TGTGCCAGCAGCCCTCTCACGGACAGGAAATACGAGCAGTACTTC.

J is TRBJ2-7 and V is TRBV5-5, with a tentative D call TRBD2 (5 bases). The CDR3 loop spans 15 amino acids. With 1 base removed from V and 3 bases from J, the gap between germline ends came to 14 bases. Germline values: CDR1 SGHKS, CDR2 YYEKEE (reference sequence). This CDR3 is CASSLSPAVYYEQYF. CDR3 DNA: TGTGCCAGCAGCTTGTCCCCAGCGGTATACTACGAGCAGTACTTC.

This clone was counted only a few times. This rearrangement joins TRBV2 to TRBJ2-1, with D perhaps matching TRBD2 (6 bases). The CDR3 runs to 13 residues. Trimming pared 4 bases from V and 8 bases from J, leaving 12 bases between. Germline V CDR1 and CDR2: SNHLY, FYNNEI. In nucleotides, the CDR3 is TGTGCCAGCAGTGCTCGACTAGGCGATGAGCAGTTCTTC. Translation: CASSARLGDEQFF.

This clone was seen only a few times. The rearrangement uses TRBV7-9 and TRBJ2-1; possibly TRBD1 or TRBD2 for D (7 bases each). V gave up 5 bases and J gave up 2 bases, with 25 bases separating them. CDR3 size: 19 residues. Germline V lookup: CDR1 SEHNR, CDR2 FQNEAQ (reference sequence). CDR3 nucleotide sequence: TGTGCCAGCAGCAAGGGGAGGGGACAGCTAGCGCCAACCTACAATGAGCAGTTCTTC. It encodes CASSKGRGQLAPTYNEQFF.

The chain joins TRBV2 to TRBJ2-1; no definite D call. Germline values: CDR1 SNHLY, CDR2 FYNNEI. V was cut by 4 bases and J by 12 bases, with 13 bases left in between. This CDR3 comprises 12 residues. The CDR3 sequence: CASSGLANPQFF. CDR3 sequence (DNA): TGTGCCAGCAGTGGCTTAGCAAATCCGCAGTTCTTC.

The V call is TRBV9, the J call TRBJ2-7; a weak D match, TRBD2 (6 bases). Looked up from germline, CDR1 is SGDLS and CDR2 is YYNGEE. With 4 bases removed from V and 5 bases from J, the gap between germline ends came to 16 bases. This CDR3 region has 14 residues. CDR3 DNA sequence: TGTGCCAGCAGCTTGGATGGAGGGGAGGACGAGCAGTACTTC. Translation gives CASSLDGGEDEQYF.

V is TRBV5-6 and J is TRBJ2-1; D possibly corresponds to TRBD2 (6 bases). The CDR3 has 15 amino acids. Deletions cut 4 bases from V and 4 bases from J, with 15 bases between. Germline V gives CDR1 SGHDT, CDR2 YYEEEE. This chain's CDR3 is CASSRLGDSYNEQFF. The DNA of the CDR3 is TGTGCCAGCAGCCGACTGGGGGACTCTTACAATGAGCAGTTCTTC.

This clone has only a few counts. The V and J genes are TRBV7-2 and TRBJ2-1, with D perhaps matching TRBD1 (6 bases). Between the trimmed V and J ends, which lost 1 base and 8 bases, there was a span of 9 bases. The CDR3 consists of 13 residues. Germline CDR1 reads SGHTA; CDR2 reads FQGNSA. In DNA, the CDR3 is TGTGCCAGCAGCTTAGGACAGGAGGATGAGCAGTTCTTC. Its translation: CASSLGQEDEQFF.

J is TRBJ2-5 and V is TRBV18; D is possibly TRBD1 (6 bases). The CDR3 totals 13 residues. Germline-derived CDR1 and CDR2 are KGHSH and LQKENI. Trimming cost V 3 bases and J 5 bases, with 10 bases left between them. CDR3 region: CASSPDQGETQYF. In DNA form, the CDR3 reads TGTGCCAGCTCACCGGACCAGGGGGAGACCCAGTACTTC.

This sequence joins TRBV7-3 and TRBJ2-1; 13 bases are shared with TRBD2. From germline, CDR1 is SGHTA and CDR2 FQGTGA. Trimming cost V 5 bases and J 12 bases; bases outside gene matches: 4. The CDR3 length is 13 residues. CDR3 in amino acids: CASSVLAGGVQFF. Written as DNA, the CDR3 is TGTGCCAGCAGCGTACTAGCGGGAGGGGTGCAGTTCTTC.

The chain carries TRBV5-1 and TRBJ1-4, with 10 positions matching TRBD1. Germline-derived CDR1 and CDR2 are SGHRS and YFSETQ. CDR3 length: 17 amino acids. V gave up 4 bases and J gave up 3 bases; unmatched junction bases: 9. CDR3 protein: CASSQSGTGASNEKLFF. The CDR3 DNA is TGCGCCAGCAGCCAGTCCGGGACAGGGGCCTCTAATGAAAAACTGTTTTTT.

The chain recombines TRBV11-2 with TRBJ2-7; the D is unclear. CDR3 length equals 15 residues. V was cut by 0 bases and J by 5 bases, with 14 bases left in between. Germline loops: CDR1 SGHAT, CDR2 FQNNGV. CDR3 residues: CASSLDHRISHEQYF. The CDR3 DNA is TGTGCCAGCAGCTTAGATCACCGAATATCCCACGAGCAGTACTTC.

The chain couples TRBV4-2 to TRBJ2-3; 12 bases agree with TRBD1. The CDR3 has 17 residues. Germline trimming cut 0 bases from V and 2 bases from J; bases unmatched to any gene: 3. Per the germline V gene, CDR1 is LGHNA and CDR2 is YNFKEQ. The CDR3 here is CASSQDPGQGATDTQYF. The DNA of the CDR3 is TGTGCCAGCAGCCAAGATCCGGGACAGGGGGCCACAGATACGCAGTATTTT.

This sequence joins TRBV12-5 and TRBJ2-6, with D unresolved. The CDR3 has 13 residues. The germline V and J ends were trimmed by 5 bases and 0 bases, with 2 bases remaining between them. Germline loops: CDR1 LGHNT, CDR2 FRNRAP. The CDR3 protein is CASGTSGANVLTF. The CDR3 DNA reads TGTGCTAGTGGTACCTCTGGGGCCAACGTCCTGACTTTC.

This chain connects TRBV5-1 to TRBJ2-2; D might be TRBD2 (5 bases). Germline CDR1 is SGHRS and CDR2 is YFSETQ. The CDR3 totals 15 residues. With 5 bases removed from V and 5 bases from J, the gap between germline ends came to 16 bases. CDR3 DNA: TGCGCCAGCAGTTCAGCATCGGGAAGAACCGGGGAGCTGTTTTTT. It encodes CASSSASGRTGELFF.

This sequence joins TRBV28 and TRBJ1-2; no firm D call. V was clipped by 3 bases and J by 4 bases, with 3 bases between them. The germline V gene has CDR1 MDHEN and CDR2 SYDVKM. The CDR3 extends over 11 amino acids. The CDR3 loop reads CASSFFYGYTF. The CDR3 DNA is TGTGCCAGCAGTTTCTTCTATGGCTACACCTTC.

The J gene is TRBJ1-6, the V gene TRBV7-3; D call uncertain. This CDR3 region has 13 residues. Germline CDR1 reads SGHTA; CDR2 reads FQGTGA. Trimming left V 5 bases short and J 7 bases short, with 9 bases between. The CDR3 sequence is CASSPDINSPLHF. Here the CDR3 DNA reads TGTGCCAGCAGCCCCGACATCAATTCACCCCTCCACTTT.

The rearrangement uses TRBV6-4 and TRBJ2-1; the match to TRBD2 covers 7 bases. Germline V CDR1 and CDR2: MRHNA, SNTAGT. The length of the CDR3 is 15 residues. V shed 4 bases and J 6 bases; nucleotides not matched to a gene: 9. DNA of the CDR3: TGTGCCAGCAGTGTCGGGGGAGGGCATTTCAATGAGCAGTTCTTC. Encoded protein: CASSVGGGHFNEQFF.